A selection of T cell receptor beta chains follows, all from one sample in a study of cytotoxic CD8 clonotypes in ibrutinib-treated CLL. The table came from immunoSEQ multiplex PCR; TCRdb's copy has only in-frame clones and leaves some out. The sample holds approximately 12,000 clones; approximately 65% are singletons and the top ten take about 25%. The sample here was PBMCs, taken before ibrutinib treatment. Receptor source: a human donor with chronic lymphocytic leukemia. Both conserved end residues are part of each CDR3. Each record gives: clone size, V gene, CDR3 protein. Clone size appears in some rows only: once, few, many, or a class for an expanded clone.

large TRBV5-6 CASSMTRNTEAFF
few TRBV28 CASSIGLSYEQYF
NA TRBV6-1 CASSQGPPSTF
NA TRBV6-5 CASSAWEFNTGELFF
NA TRBV30 CAWSVFRTSRGSEKLFF
few TRBV25-1 CASSVGYEQYF
NA TRBV21-1 CASTKVGWRDTDTQYF
NA TRBV7-6 CASGPPTDTQYF
NA TRBV6-5 CASSYQAGFGYTF
NA TRBV6-4 CASSAGGNTQYF
NA TRBV15 CATSRDNSDGPRTDTQYF
NA TRBV7-9 CASSPPGTRTTGELFF
few TRBV9 CASKETQYF
NA TRBV30 CAWSLGLAGEGETQYF
few TRBV7-2 CASSQNPGGNIQYF
NA TRBV7-9 CASSSLMGRGKLFF
NA TRBV6-6 CASSPSYQETQYF
NA TRBV6-1 CASSEWPYNEQFF
few TRBV7-4 CASSLLLLTYEQYF
NA TRBV5-1 CASSQEAETQYF
NA TRBV18 CASSPRTGKYTEAFF
NA TRBV9 CASSVALGGPVEQFF
NA TRBV4-3 CASSQDQASGNTIYF
NA TRBV5-1 CASGGLAGFGATDTQYF
once TRBV28 CASSVLDRARDTQYF
few TRBV2 CASSEYHEQYF
once TRBV19 CATLQGQGGSYEQYF
NA TRBV7-2 CASSTGLGSYEQYF
few TRBV19 CASSIGDAAYEQYF
NA TRBV9 CASSQKNSGTQYF
NA TRBV6-5 CASSLSIAGGKETQYF
once TRBV28 CASSLGGQLNEKLFF
once TRBV7-2 CASSGAQGRNEQFF
NA TRBV4-1 CASSQDLGQGSYEQYF
NA TRBV18 CASSLGQEGGEQYF
NA TRBV11-3 CASSKDRGLGNEQYF
NA TRBV14 CASSPSLGGRGNTIYF
NA TRBV27 CASLGGLPYEQYF
medium-sized TRBV20-1 CSAREIDEQFF
NA TRBV11-2 CASSLAPPAWSGYTF
NA TRBV28 CASSLRGGGRDTEAFF
NA TRBV27 CASSFRIQTGHEQYF
few TRBV2 CASSEAPGGRGNEKLFF
NA TRBV19 CASSIMGPNEQFF
medium-sized TRBV6-5 CASSWSDGETQYF
NA TRBV18 CASSPIQGGSGNTIYF
NA TRBV11-2 CASSQSRTDQPQHF
few TRBV6-1 CASSEWPGNTIYF
NA TRBV5-1 CASAESNYGYTF
NA TRBV4-3 CASSQEARVYEQYF
NA TRBV28 CASIGRQMNTEAFF
NA TRBV19 CASSMGTGGSYNEQFF
NA TRBV7-6 CASSLKGTGNTEAFF
few TRBV6-5 CASSYSDNQPQHF
once TRBV18 CASSPPGKSSYEQYF